The clone carrying this T cell receptor (beta chain) was counted a single time. The sample originates from a study of blood T cell repertoires in COVID-19. Repertoires were generated with immunoSEQ multiplex PCR, while TCRdb's copy carries only in-frame clones and drops some. Found here are about 92,000 clones, 75% to 90% of them singletons; the top ten hold 10%. This CDR3 has 17 amino acids. Trimming removed 4 bases from V and 6 bases from J; junction bases left unmatched: 11. Germline assignment: CDR1 SGDLS and CDR2 YYNGEE. This TCR came from a woman in her 70s with acute or convalescent COVID-19. Sequencing input: peripheral blood. The chain employs TRBV9 and TRBJ1-6, with 9 positions matching TRBD1. This CDR3 is CASSPAGQGQSNSPLHF. For the CDR3, the DNA is TGTGCCAGCAGCCCCGCCGGACAGGGGCAAAGTAATTCACCCCTCCACTTT.